The T cell receptor (beta chain) under discussion was sequenced for a study of CD8 T cells in ankylosing spondylitis. General study results and limits: Some of the motif variants had earlier been found in reactive arthritis patients' fluid and blood. Eight highly homologous variants made up a TCR beta motif, and this motif appeared characteristic of ankylosing spondylitis blood.

5'-RACE, quantitative and with molecular barcodes, yielded the TCR beta libraries. TCRdb fed the 5' RACE reads into MiXCR, producing one record per CDR3 protein. Among approximately 440,000 distinct CDR3 sequences listed, more than 15% were seen once. The V gene's germline CDR1 is KGHSH and CDR2 LQKENI. This CDR3 region has 15 residues. V gave up 3 bases and J gave up 1 base, with 12 bases separating them. This clonotype was seen only a few times. Antigen: not known. The sequence came from a male donor with ankylosing spondylitis. Sequenced input: blood, either unsorted or a sorted T cell fraction (not recorded which). V usage is TRBV18 and J usage is TRBJ1-2; maybe TRBD1 (5 bases). In nucleotides, the CDR3 is TGTGCCAGCTCACCTTCGGACAACATTAACTATGGCTACACCTTC. This gives the protein CASSPSDNINYGYTF. Looking up the rest from reference TRBV18 and TRBJ1-2 gives the full variable domain: NAGVMQNPRHLVRRRGQEARLRCSPMKGHSHVYWYRQLPEEGLKFMVYLQKENIIDESGMPKERFSAEFPKEGPSILRIQQVVRGDSAAYFCASSPSDNINYGYTFGSGTRLTVV.